Below, 19 T cell receptor beta chains from the same sample are listed, as sequenced in a study of T-cell reconstitution after alpha-beta-depleted transplantation in children. The TCRbeta library incorporated unique molecular identifiers. TCRdb redid the calling of the PCR reads with MiXCR, one entry per CDR3 protein. In the table there are roughly 100,000 distinct CDR3 sequences, roughly 7.2% of which are singletons. Source: PBMCs, taken before TCRalphabeta/CD19-depleted stem cell transplant. The source is a boy between 2 and 15 years old with acute lymphoblastic leukemia, due to receive a stem cell transplant.

This clonotype was counted only a few times. The rearrangement uses TRBV18 and TRBJ1-3, with no clear D. The CDR3 extends over 16 amino acids. CDR1 and CDR2 (germline): KGHSH, LQKENI. Trimming removed 5 bases from V and 0 bases from J, with 14 bases in between. The DNA for the CDR3 is TGTGCCAGCTCAACAACCCCTGCCTCCTCTGGAAACACCATATATTTT. The encoded protein is CASSTTPASSGNTIYF. The full variable domain, its missing parts supplied by reference TRBV18 and TRBJ1-3, is NAGVMQNPRHLVRRRGQEARLRCSPMKGHSHVYWYRQLPEEGLKFMVYLQKENIIDESGMPKERFSAEFPKEGPSILRIQQVVRGDSAAYFCASSTTPASSGNTIYFGEGSWLTVV.

The chain joins TRBV4-3 to TRBJ1-6; D is unresolved. V was trimmed by 3 bases and J by 10 bases, leaving 10 bases between them. Germline-derived CDR1 and CDR2 are LGHNA and YSLEER. CDR3 length equals 13 residues. As DNA, the CDR3 is TGCGCCAGCAGCCAGAACGATCGGTCACCCCTCCACTTT. Translating gives CASSQNDRSPLHF.

This clonotype was seen ten or more times. This chain connects TRBV28 to TRBJ2-3; maybe TRBD1 (6 bases). In germline, CDR1 is MDHEN, CDR2 SYDVKM. V was cut by 1 base and J by 2 bases, with 16 bases left in between. This CDR3 region has 17 residues. CDR3 nucleotides: TGTGCCAGCAGTTTATCCCCGGGTCGGGACAACACAGATACGCAGTATTTT. Its protein product is CASSLSPGRDNTDTQYF.

This clonotype was counted ten times or more. J is TRBJ1-5 and V is TRBV6-1; D is unclear. Germline V gene data show CDR1 as MNHNS and CDR2 as SASEGT. The V end lost 0 bases, the J end lost 6 bases, and 6 bases lay between the germline ends. The CDR3 sequence is 13 residues long. CDR3 loop: CASSEASGQPQHF. DNA of the CDR3: TGTGCCAGCAGTGAAGCCTCCGGTCAGCCCCAGCATTTT.

The V and J genes are TRBV7-9 and TRBJ2-1; 10 positions match TRBD1. CDR3 length equals 16 residues. Germline loops: CDR1 SEHNR, CDR2 FQNEAQ (reference sequence). Trimming removed 5 bases from V and 4 bases from J; junction bases left unmatched: 8. In DNA form, the CDR3 reads TGTGCCAGCAGCCGCGACAGGGGGCGAAGGTACAATGAGCAGTTCTTC. Translated: CASSRDRGRRYNEQFF.

The rearrangement links TRBV24-1 to TRBJ2-7; 9 positions agree with TRBD2. V dropped 0 bases and J dropped 4; count of bases not matched to a gene: 3. The CDR3 loop spans 15 amino acids. CDR1 KGHDR and CDR2 SFDVKD come from the germline V gene. DNA of the CDR3: TGTGCCACCAGTGATTTGATAGCGGGGGTTTACGAGCAGTACTTC. Its translation is CATSDLIAGVYEQYF.

This clonotype was observed a handful of times. The chain combines TRBV2 with TRBJ2-1; possible D gene TRBD2, 5 bases. The germline V gene has CDR1 SNHLY and CDR2 FYNNEI. CDR3 length: 13 amino acids. V was pared by 7 bases and J by 7 bases, with 14 bases between. This chain's CDR3 is CASTYLRVNEQFF. DNA of the CDR3: TGTGCCAGCACTTACCTGAGGGTGAATGAGCAGTTCTTC. Full variable domain (missing parts from reference TRBV2 and TRBJ2-1): EPEVTQTPSHQVTQMGQEVILRCVPISNHLYFYWYRQILGQKVEFLVSFYNNEISEKSEIFDDQFSVERPDGSNFTLKIRSTKLEDSAMYFCASTYLRVNEQFFGPGTRLTVL.

The chain is built from TRBV7-8 and TRBJ2-5; D unclear. Trimming shortened V by 6 bases and J by 1 base, and 12 bases separated the two germline ends. This CDR3 spans 14 amino acids. From germline, CDR1 is SGHVS and CDR2 FQNEAQ. The CDR3 is CASRPTVGQETQYF. The CDR3 nucleotides read TGTGCCAGCAGGCCAACGGTTGGCCAAGAGACCCAGTACTTC.

This clonotype was seen ten or more times. The genes are TRBV5-1 and TRBJ2-7, with D possibly being TRBD1 or TRBD2 (5 bases each). Trimming removed 1 base at V and 5 bases at J, with 10 bases between. Germline V gene data show CDR1 as SGHRS and CDR2 as YFSETQ. The CDR3 loop spans 13 amino acids. Here the CDR3 reads CASSLMRGDEQYF. DNA for the CDR3: TGCGCCAGCAGCTTGATGCGAGGGGACGAGCAGTACTTC.

This clonotype occurred many times. This CDR3 is CASRNRGRTGELFF. CDR3 DNA sequence: TGTGCCAGCAGAAACAGGGGGCGTACCGGGGAGCTGTTTTTT. V usage is TRBV12-3 or TRBV12-4 and J usage is TRBJ2-2, with 9 positions matching TRBD1. V shed 6 bases and J 5 bases; nucleotides not matched to a gene: 4. The CDR3 runs to 14 residues.

J is TRBJ2-4 and V is TRBV7-9; TRBD1 is a possible D gene (6 bases). Germline CDR1 is SEHNR and CDR2 is FQNEAQ (reference sequence). V lost 4 bases, J lost 2 bases, and 15 bases lay in between. The CDR3 contains 16 residues. CDR3 nucleotides: TGTGCCAGCAGCTACCCCGGGGACAACACCAAAAACATTCAGTACTTC. Amino acid sequence: CASSYPGDNTKNIQYF.

The rearrangement links TRBV4-1 to TRBJ1-2; weak D call: TRBD1 (6 bases). The V end was cut by 1 base, the J end by 3 bases, with 9 bases between. The CDR3 has 14 residues. Germline loops: CDR1 MGHRA, CDR2 YSYEKL. Here the CDR3 DNA reads TGCGCCAGCAGCCAAGGTCCAGGGGACTATGGCTACACCTTC. This sequence encodes CASSQGPGDYGYTF.

In this sample, this clonotype turned up many times. V usage is TRBV9 and J usage is TRBJ2-5; D remains unclear. The germline V gene encodes CDR1 SGDLS and CDR2 YYNGEE. Trimming left V 1 base short and J 1 base short, with 11 bases between. The CDR3 extends over 15 amino acids. The CDR3 here is CASSVSAQAQETQYF. CDR3 DNA: TGTGCCAGCAGCGTAAGTGCCCAGGCCCAAGAGACCCAGTACTTC.

This clonotype was seen a handful of times. V usage is TRBV2 and J usage is TRBJ2-5; TRBD2 agrees at 12 bases. This CDR3 has 15 amino acids. Unmatched junction bases numbered 7, after V lost 8 bases and J lost 3 bases. The germline CDR1 and CDR2 sequences are SNHLY and FYNNEI. This CDR3 reads CASPSGGANEETQYF. CDR3 nucleotide sequence: TGTGCCAGCCCTAGCGGGGGGGCGAATGAAGAGACCCAGTACTTC.

This clonotype was counted at least ten times. J is TRBJ2-6 and V is TRBV7-2; 8 bases fit TRBD1. The CDR3 is made up of 17 amino acids. Germline CDR1 reads SGHTA; CDR2 reads FQGNSA. Unmatched junction bases numbered 6, after V lost 5 bases and J lost 0 bases. The CDR3 here is CASSQDRGRSGANVLTF. The CDR3 DNA follows: TGTGCCAGCAGCCAAGACAGGGGACGCTCTGGGGCCAACGTCCTGACTTTC.

There are many counts of this clonotype. The chain is built from TRBV5-1 and TRBJ2-3, with TRBD2 matching over 8 bases. The CDR3 contains 14 residues. Losses at the gene ends were 6 bases for V and 1 base for J; bases not matched to a gene: 4. The germline CDR1 and CDR2 sequences are SGHRS and YFSETQ. CDR3 region: CASMETSGTDTQYF. CDR3 DNA: TGCGCCAGCATGGAGACTAGCGGCACAGATACGCAGTATTTT.

About this clonotype: This clone may be a read error of a much larger clone one base away. The chain employs TRBV7-9 and TRBJ2-3, with TRBD2 identical over 7 bases. Germline loops: CDR1 SEHNR, CDR2 FQNEAQ (reference sequence). The CDR3 has 15 residues. The CDR3 reads CASRSGTTWSDTEYF. In DNA form, the CDR3 reads TGTGCCAGCAGGTCCGGGACTACTTGGTCAGATACGGAGTATTTT. Together with reference TRBV7-9 and TRBJ2-3, the CDR3 gives the full variable domain: DTGVSQNPRHKITKRGQNVTFRCDPISEHNRLYWYRQTLGQGPEFLTYFQNEAQLEKSRLLSDRFSAERPKGSFSTLEIQRTEQGDSAMYLCASRSGTTWSDTEYFGPGTRLTVL.

V usage is TRBV7-6 and J usage is TRBJ2-3, with 7 bases that match TRBD2. The CDR3 sequence is 15 residues long. The V and J ends lost 5 bases and 7 bases, in that order; junction bases with no gene match: 12. The V gene's germline CDR1 is SGHVS and CDR2 FNYEAQ. The CDR3 bases are TGTGCCAGCAGCCTGGGGGGAGGGAGTATTAATACGCAGTATTTT. As protein: CASSLGGGSINTQYF.

This clonotype was detected ten times or more. The V gene is TRBV29-1, the J gene TRBJ2-7; TRBD1 matches 10 bases. The CDR3 covers 13 residues. CDR1 is SQVTM and CDR2 is ANQGSEA in the germline V gene. With V trimmed by 6 bases and J by 4 bases, 6 bases remained unmatched. CDR3 loop: CSVVDRGGYEQYF. The CDR3 DNA reads as TGCAGCGTCGTGGACAGGGGGGGATACGAGCAGTACTTC.